Below, 31 T cell receptor beta chains from the same sample are listed, as sequenced in a study of T cells in Graves' hyperthyroidism and ophthalmopathy. RNA transcripts yielded amplified TCR beta CDR3 regions. The HTBI primer set was used in a first-round RT-PCR of the TCR CDR3. From the multiplex PCR reads, TCRdb called clonotypes with MiXCR, one entry per CDR3 protein. The sample records about 590,000 distinct CDR3 sequences, over 12% being singletons. Sequencing was done on a sample of blood. These TCRs come from a woman younger than 30 with Graves' ophthalmopathy.

There are many counts of this clonotype. The chain recombines TRBV9 with TRBJ2-1; TRBD2 matches 9 bases. The V segment lost 0 bases and the J segment 9 bases; nucleotides outside the gene matches: 7. The germline V gene has CDR1 SGDLS and CDR2 YYNGEE. This CDR3 contains 15 residues. The CDR3 protein is CASSVDISGSFEQFF. Here the CDR3 DNA reads TGTGCCAGCAGCGTAGATATTAGCGGGAGTTTTGAGCAGTTCTTC. The full variable domain, its missing parts supplied by reference TRBV9 and TRBJ2-1, is DSGVTQTPKHLITATGQRVTLRCSPRSGDLSVYWYQQSLDQGLQFLIQYYNGEERAKGNILERFSAQQFPDLHSELNLSSLELGDSALYFCASSVDISGSFEQFFGPGTRLTVL.

In this sample, this clonotype turned up many times. The chain has TRBV9 and TRBJ2-5; 9 positions agree with TRBD1. V gave up 3 bases and J gave up 5 bases; unmatched junction bases: 5. Germline V CDR1 and CDR2: SGDLS, YYNGEE. The CDR3 totals 14 residues. The CDR3 spells CASSGGQGRETQYF. The CDR3 coding sequence is TGTGCCAGCAGCGGGGGACAGGGCCGGGAGACCCAGTACTTC.

In its sample, this clonotype was seen a few times. This chain uses TRBV28 with TRBJ1-2, with D perhaps TRBD1 (6 bases). Germline-derived CDR1 and CDR2 are MDHEN and SYDVKM. The CDR3 is made up of 15 amino acids. V lost 6 bases to trimming and J lost 8 bases, with 22 bases between them. DNA of the CDR3: TGTGCCAGCAGCCGCCGCTTGAGGGGGAGGGGGGGCTACACCTTC. Translating gives CASSRRLRGRGGYTF.

This clonotype has just a few counts. The chain is built from TRBV28 and TRBJ1-5; TRBD1 matches 7 bases. The junction had 8 bases not matched to a gene; V was cut back by 5 bases and J by 4 bases. From germline, CDR1 is MDHEN and CDR2 SYDVKM. The CDR3 spans 15 residues. The DNA for the CDR3 is TGTGCCAGCAGTGGGGGACAGCTACTAAATCAGCCCCAGCATTTT. Amino acid sequence: CASSGGQLLNQPQHF.

The chain employs TRBV20-1 and TRBJ1-1, with unresolved D. Trimming left V 3 bases short and J 3 bases short, with 17 bases between. CDR1 DFQATT and CDR2 SNEGSKA come from the germline V gene (reference sequence). The CDR3 runs to 15 residues. This chain's CDR3 is CSARVRDRWDTEAFF. In DNA form, the CDR3 reads TGCAGTGCTAGGGTTAGGGATAGGTGGGACACTGAAGCTTTCTTT.

On this clonotype itself: A much larger clone lies one base from this, so it may be a read error. The rearrangement uses TRBV14 and TRBJ2-1; 8 bases fit TRBD2. The CDR3 runs to 17 residues. Germline trimming cut 2 bases from V and 5 bases from J; bases unmatched to any gene: 11. Germline CDR1 reads SGHDN; CDR2 reads FVKESK. Here the CDR3 reads CASSQRGTGGPHNEQFF. The CDR3, as DNA: TGTGCCAGCAGCCAAAGAGGAACGGGAGGGCCGCACAATGAGCAGTTCTTC.

This clonotype has a count of ten or more. This rearrangement joins TRBV12-3 or TRBV12-4 to TRBJ2-7, with D perhaps being TRBD1 or TRBD2 (5 bases each). CDR3 length equals 16 residues. Trimming shortened V by 4 bases and J by 0 bases, and 16 bases separated the two germline ends. The CDR3 nucleotides are TGTGCCAGCAGTTACGGGGCCAGGGCCTACTCCTACGAGCAGTACTTC. Translated, it gives CASSYGARAYSYEQYF.

This clonotype was recorded at least ten times. This chain links TRBV30 with TRBJ2-7, with no clear D. V dropped 5 bases and J dropped 0 bases, with 5 bases sitting between them. The CDR3 totals 11 residues. The germline V gene encodes CDR1 GTSNPN and CDR2 SVGIG (reference sequence). The CDR3 region is CAWFISYEQYF. DNA for the CDR3: TGTGCCTGGTTTATCTCCTACGAGCAGTACTTC.

This clonotype was seen a handful of times. The genes are TRBV19 and TRBJ2-7, with a possible D match to TRBD2 (6 bases). Deletions cut 4 bases from V and 5 bases from J, with 12 bases between. The germline gives CDR1 LNHDA, CDR2 SQIVND (reference sequence). The CDR3 sequence is 13 residues long. The CDR3 DNA reads as TGTGCCAGTAGTAGCCCCGGGGGTCACGAGCAGTACTTC. Its protein is CASSSPGGHEQYF.

At least ten counts were recorded for this clonotype. The V call is TRBV30, the J call TRBJ2-7, with D unresolved. The ends were cut back, 1 base at V and 4 bases at J, with 5 bases in the middle. Germline assignment: CDR1 GTSNPN and CDR2 SVGIG (reference sequence). This CDR3 has 11 residues. The CDR3 protein is CAWSDGYEQYF. The CDR3 bases are TGTGCCTGGAGTGATGGGTACGAGCAGTACTTC.

This clonotype appeared many times. The chain has TRBV12-3 or TRBV12-4 and TRBJ2-7; D remains ambiguous. Trimming removed 7 bases from V and 6 bases from J, with 13 bases in between. This CDR3 region has 12 residues. This CDR3 is CASTHGSSEQYF. In nucleotides, the CDR3 is TGTGCCAGCACCCACGGCAGTTCCGAGCAGTACTTC.

This clonotype has at least ten counts. The genes are TRBV6-9 and TRBJ1-5; D gene ambiguous. This CDR3 spans 16 amino acids. Trimming left V 1 base short and J 4 bases short, with 14 bases between. Germline CDR1 reads MNHGY; CDR2 reads SVAAGI. CDR3 sequence reads: CASSYLRRRGNQPQHF. In DNA, the CDR3 is TGTGCCAGCAGTTATTTACGCCGACGCGGGAATCAGCCCCAGCATTTT.

This clonotype was detected ten times or more. The gene calls are TRBV27 and TRBJ2-7; TRBD2 matches at 15 bases. The trim removed 2 bases at V and 6 bases at J, leaving 2 bases unmatched. The CDR3 runs to 15 residues. In germline, CDR1 is MNHEY, CDR2 SMNVEV (reference sequence). CDR3 residues: CASSLGTSGRLEQYF. CDR3 coding DNA: TGTGCCAGCAGTTTAGGGACTAGCGGGAGGCTCGAGCAGTACTTC.

This clonotype has a count of ten or more. CDR3 DNA sequence: TGTGCCAGCAGTGAAATTGGGGGGGCTGGCGGGGAGCTGTTTTTT. Translating gives CASSEIGGAGGELFF. The chain is built from TRBV2 and TRBJ2-2, with D perhaps TRBD2 (7 bases). V was shortened by 2 bases and J by 7 bases, with 14 bases between the two germline ends. From germline, CDR1 is SNHLY and CDR2 FYNNEI. CDR3 length: 15 residues.

This clonotype was observed at least ten times. The V gene is TRBV6-1, the J gene TRBJ2-1, with 9 positions matching TRBD1. The CDR3 is 14 residues long. Germline CDR1 and CDR2: MNHNS and SASEGT. The trim removed 6 bases at V and 3 bases at J, leaving 3 bases unmatched. This chain's CDR3 is CASRRTGDYNEQFF. In nucleotides, the CDR3 is TGTGCCAGCAGACGGACAGGGGACTACAATGAGCAGTTCTTC.

The count of this clonotype is one. V is TRBV7-9 and J is TRBJ2-5; TRBD1 might be the D (6 bases). Germline values: CDR1 SEHNR, CDR2 FQNEAQ (reference sequence). V lost 3 bases and J lost 4, with 12 bases in between. The CDR3 consists of 14 residues. Written as DNA, the CDR3 is TGTGCCAGCAGCTTTTGGGCAGGGGCAGAGACCCAGTACTTC. It translates to CASSFWAGAETQYF.

The V and J genes are TRBV5-5 and TRBJ2-7; no reliable D call. Trimming pared 1 base from V and 3 bases from J, leaving 11 bases between. The germline gives CDR1 SGHKS, CDR2 YYEKEE (reference sequence). This CDR3 spans 14 amino acids. The CDR3 spells CASSLPVIGYEQYF. Here the CDR3 DNA reads TGTGCCAGCAGCTTGCCTGTCATCGGCTACGAGCAGTACTTC.

There are many counts of this clonotype. The chain links TRBV4-1 to TRBJ2-3; unclear D gene. This CDR3 contains 15 residues. Germline V gives CDR1 MGHRA, CDR2 YSYEKL. V was shortened by 1 base and J by 3 bases, with 11 bases between the two germline ends. DNA for the CDR3: TGCGCCAGCAGCCAAGGAGCCGACCCAACAGATACGCAGTATTTT. It is translated as CASSQGADPTDTQYF.

The sample holds many counts of this clonotype. The J gene is TRBJ2-1, the V gene TRBV28; TRBD2 aligns across 9 bases. V trimming: 2 bases; J trimming: 6 bases; junction bases outside the gene matches: 5. Looked up from germline, CDR1 is MDHEN and CDR2 is SYDVKM. The length of the CDR3 is 15 residues. In DNA, the CDR3 is TGTGCCAGCAGTTTACAGGGGACTAGCCCCAATGAGCAGTTCTTC. Translation gives CASSLQGTSPNEQFF.

In regard to this clonotype: A read error may explain this, as a much larger clone is one base away. The chain links TRBV5-1 to TRBJ2-1; 13 bases fit TRBD2. The CDR3 sequence is 15 residues long. V dropped 4 bases and J dropped 6; count of bases not matched to a gene: 4. Germline values: CDR1 SGHRS, CDR2 YFSETQ. CDR3 DNA sequence: TGCGCCAGCAGCGCGGGACTAGCGGGAACCAATGAGCAGTTCTTC. Its protein product is CASSAGLAGTNEQFF. Full variable domain (missing parts from reference TRBV5-1 and TRBJ2-1): KAGVTQTPRYLIKTRGQQVTLSCSPISGHRSVSWYQQTPGQGLQFLFEYFSETQRNKGNFPGRFSGRQFSNSRSEMNVSTLELGDSALYLCASSAGLAGTNEQFFGPGTRLTVL.

This clonotype came up many times. CDR3 sequence (DNA): TGTGCCAGCAGTTATAGTATCGAGCAGTACTTC. It translates to CASSYSIEQYF. The chain has TRBV6-2 or TRBV6-3 and TRBJ2-7; no clear D gene. Trimming pared 3 bases from V and 6 bases from J, leaving 6 bases between. CDR3 length: 11 amino acids. Germline V gene lookup returns CDR1 MNHEY and CDR2 SVGEGT.

At least ten counts were recorded for this clonotype. V is TRBV30 and J is TRBJ2-3; no clear D. The germline V gene encodes CDR1 GTSNPN and CDR2 SVGIG (reference sequence). V lost 6 bases, J lost 9 bases, and 16 bases lay in between. This CDR3 has 12 amino acids. In nucleotides, the CDR3 is TGTGCCTGCCACGACATTCGTGGGACGCAGTATTTT. Translated, it gives CACHDIRGTQYF.

In this sample, this clonotype turned up a few times. This chain joins TRBV28 and TRBJ2-1; TRBD1 is a possible D gene (5 bases). This CDR3 is 14 amino acids long. Germline-derived CDR1 and CDR2 are MDHEN and SYDVKM. V gave up 5 bases and J gave up 7 bases, with 15 bases separating them. CDR3 amino acids: CASSPSGLGNEQFF. CDR3 DNA sequence: TGTGCCAGCAGTCCTTCAGGGTTAGGGAATGAGCAGTTCTTC.

Comment on this clonotype: The junction differs from germline at one of its ends, possibly a read error. This sequence joins TRBV7-2 and TRBJ2-7, with D maybe TRBD1 (6 bases). CDR1 and CDR2 (germline): SGHTA, FQGNSA. The CDR3 length is 12 residues. The CDR3 bases are TGTGCCTGCAGCGTACAGGGATACGAGCAGTACTTC. Its protein is CACSVQGYEQYF.

This clonotype showed up many times. The chain joins TRBV2 to TRBJ2-1; D unclear. The V end was cut by 0 bases, the J end by 4 bases, with 4 bases between. Germline V lookup: CDR1 SNHLY, CDR2 FYNNEI. The CDR3 runs to 13 residues. CDR3 sequence (DNA): TGTGCCAGCAGTGAAGCGCAGTACAATGAGCAGTTCTTC. Translated, it gives CASSEAQYNEQFF.

The chain links TRBV11-3 to TRBJ2-2, with 10 bases lining up with TRBD2. CDR3 length: 17 residues. CDR1 SGHNT and CDR2 YENEEA come from the germline V gene. Losses at the gene ends were 1 base for V and 5 bases for J; bases not matched to a gene: 7. The CDR3 protein is CASSLGPLAGDTGELFF. For the CDR3, the DNA is TGTGCCAGCAGCTTAGGGCCTCTAGCGGGAGATACCGGGGAGCTGTTTTTT.

A few counts support this clonotype. The genes are TRBV12-3 or TRBV12-4 and TRBJ2-2, with unresolved D. CDR3 length equals 14 residues. V was pared by 3 bases and J by 2 bases, with 7 bases between. This CDR3 is CASSLVRNTGELFF. The DNA of the CDR3 is TGTGCCAGCAGTTTGGTCCGAAACACCGGGGAGCTGTTTTTT.

V gene TRBV9 combines with J gene TRBJ2-3; 7 nucleotides line up with TRBD1. CDR3 length equals 15 residues. Germline trimming cut 2 bases from V and 1 base from J; bases unmatched to any gene: 4. Germline-derived CDR1 and CDR2 are SGDLS and YYNGEE. The CDR3 here is CASSVGDSRTDTQYF. The CDR3 nucleotides read TGTGCCAGCAGCGTGGGGGACAGTCGCACAGATACGCAGTATTTT.

This clonotype has ten or more counts. V gene TRBV7-6 combines with J gene TRBJ2-3; TRBD2 matches at 10 bases. Germline V gene lookup returns CDR1 SGHVS and CDR2 FNYEAQ. The V segment lost 3 bases and the J segment 1 base; nucleotides outside the gene matches: 4. The length of the CDR3 is 16 residues. The CDR3 DNA reads TGTGCCAGCAGCTTGTGGACTAGCGGAGGCACAGATACGCAGTATTTT. This encodes CASSLWTSGGTDTQYF. Supplemented by reference TRBV7-6 and TRBJ2-3, the full variable domain reads GAGVSQSPRYKVTKRGQDVALRCDPISGHVSLYWYRQALGQGPEFLTYFNYEAQQDKSGLPNDRFSAERPEGSISTLTIQRTEQRDSAMYRCASSLWTSGGTDTQYFGPGTRLTVL.

This clonotype has a count of ten or more. V usage is TRBV29-1 and J usage is TRBJ2-5; 7 positions match TRBD1. V lost 3 bases, J lost 2 bases, and 6 bases stayed unmatched. The CDR3 totals 14 residues. Germline lookup yields CDR1 SQVTM and CDR2 ANQGSEA. The CDR3 region is CSVEFGDRQETQYF. The CDR3 DNA follows: TGCAGCGTTGAGTTCGGGGACAGACAAGAGACCCAGTACTTC. Drawing the rest from reference TRBV29-1 and TRBJ2-5, the complete variable domain is SAVISQKPSRDICQRGTSLTIQCQVDSQVTMMFWYRQQPGQSLTLIATANQGSEATYESGFVIDKFPISRPNLTFSTLTVSNMSPEDSSIYLCSVEFGDRQETQYFGPGTRLLVL.

This clonotype was recorded at least ten times. This chain joins TRBV5-1 and TRBJ2-3; 12 bases line up with TRBD1. Germline loops: CDR1 SGHRS, CDR2 YFSETQ. The CDR3 has 16 amino acids. V gave up 4 bases and J gave up 4 bases; unmatched junction bases: 7. The CDR3 protein is CASSQMGQGAADTQYF. DNA of the CDR3: TGCGCCAGCAGCCAGATGGGACAGGGGGCCGCAGATACGCAGTATTTT.